Sequencing of this T cell receptor (beta chain) was carried out in a study of somatic mutations in cytotoxic T cells in rheumatoid arthritis. V shed 5 bases, J shed 1 base, and the junction held 5 bases outside the gene matches. In germline, CDR1 is SEHNR, CDR2 FQNEAQ (reference sequence). CDR3 length: 15 residues. Generated by immunoSEQ multiplex PCR, the TCRdb table keeps only in-frame clones and is missing some. The sample records fewer than 40,000 clones, approximately 78% being singletons. This TCR was recovered from an adult with rheumatoid arthritis. Material: CD8+ T cells sorted from blood. V gene TRBV7-9 combines with J gene TRBJ2-1; 7 nucleotides align to TRBD2. The CDR3 loop reads CASSRSGRSYNEQFF. DNA of the CDR3: TGTGCCAGCAGCCGTAGCGGGCGTTCCTACAATGAGCAGTTCTTC.